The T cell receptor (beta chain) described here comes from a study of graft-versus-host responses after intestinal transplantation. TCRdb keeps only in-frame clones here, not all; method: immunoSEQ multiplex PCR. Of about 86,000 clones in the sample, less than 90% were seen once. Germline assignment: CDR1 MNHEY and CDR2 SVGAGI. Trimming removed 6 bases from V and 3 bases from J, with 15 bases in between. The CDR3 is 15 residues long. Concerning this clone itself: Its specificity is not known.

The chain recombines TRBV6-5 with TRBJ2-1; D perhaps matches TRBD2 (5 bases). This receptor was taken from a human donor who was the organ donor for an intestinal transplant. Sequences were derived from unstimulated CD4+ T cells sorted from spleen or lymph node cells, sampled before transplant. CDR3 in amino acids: CASRPTRGNYNEQFF. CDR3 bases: TGTGCCAGCAGGCCCACCCGAGGGAACTACAATGAGCAGTTCTTC.